This T cell receptor (beta chain) was documented in a study of a mutant IDH1 vaccine in newly diagnosed glioma. The CDR3 is 14 residues long. The germline gives CDR1 GTSNPN, CDR2 SVGIG (reference sequence). In regard to this clone: The antigen is unknown.

The method was immunoSEQ multiplex PCR; TCRdb's version includes in-frame clones alone and lacks a portion of them. The sample consists of roughly 120,000 clones, around three quarters of them appearing once. As for time point: week 11, during vaccination. Doses comprised 300 ug of mutant IDH1 20-mer peptide each, plus topical imiquimod. The TCR originated in a man in his forties with glioma. The chain couples TRBV30 to TRBJ2-5, with D tentatively TRBD2 (6 bases). The J call may be in error: the DNA end matches TRBJ2-7 better. The sequencing here drew on PBMCs, taken from a glioma patient whose treatment included an IDH1 peptide vaccine. CDR3 nucleotide sequence: TGTGCCTGGAGCGGACTCGGGAGACCCTACGAGCAGTACTTC. Its protein product is CAWSGLGRPYEQYF.